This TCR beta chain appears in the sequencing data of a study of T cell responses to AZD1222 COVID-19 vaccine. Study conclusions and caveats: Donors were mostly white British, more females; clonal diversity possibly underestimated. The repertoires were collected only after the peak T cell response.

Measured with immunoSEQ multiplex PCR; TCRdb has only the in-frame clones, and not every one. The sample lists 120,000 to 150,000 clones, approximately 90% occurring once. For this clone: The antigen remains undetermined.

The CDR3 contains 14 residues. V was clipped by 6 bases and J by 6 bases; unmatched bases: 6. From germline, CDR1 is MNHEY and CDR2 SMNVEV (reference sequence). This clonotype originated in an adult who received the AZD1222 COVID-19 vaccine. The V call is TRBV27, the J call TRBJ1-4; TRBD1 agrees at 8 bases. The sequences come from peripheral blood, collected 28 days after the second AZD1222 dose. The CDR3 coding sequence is TGTGCCAGCAGCCTCAGGGGGCGGGATGAAAAACTGTTTTTT. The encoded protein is CASSLRGRDEKLFF.